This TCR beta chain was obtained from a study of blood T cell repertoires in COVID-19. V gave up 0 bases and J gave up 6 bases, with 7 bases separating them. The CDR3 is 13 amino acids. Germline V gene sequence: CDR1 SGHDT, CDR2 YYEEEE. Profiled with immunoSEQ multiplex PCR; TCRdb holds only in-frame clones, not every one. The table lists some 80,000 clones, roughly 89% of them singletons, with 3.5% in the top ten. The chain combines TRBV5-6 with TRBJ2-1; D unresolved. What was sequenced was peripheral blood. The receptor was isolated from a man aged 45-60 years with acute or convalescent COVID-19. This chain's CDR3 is CASSLAVSNEQFF. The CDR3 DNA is TGTGCCAGCAGCTTGGCCGTCAGCAATGAGCAGTTCTTC.